This passage covers 14 T cell receptor beta chains from one sample sequenced in a study of cytomegalovirus exposure and HLA in healthy donors. The PCR ran on 60 Vbeta and 13 Jbeta primers. Sequenced by immunoSEQ multiplex PCR; TCRdb stores in-frame clones only, minus some. Of 160,000 or so clones in the sample, around four fifths were seen once. The sample was PBMCs. All receptors derive from a man in his forties or fifties in good health and CMV-seropositive.

The chain combines TRBV4-3 with TRBJ2-3; 8 nucleotides match TRBD2. This CDR3 contains 16 residues. Germline CDR1 and CDR2: LGHNA and YSLEER. Trimming took 1 base from V and 4 from J; bases not matched to a gene: 7. The CDR3 bases are TGCGCCAGCAGCCAAGGAACGGGAGGGGGGGCAGATACGCAGTATTTT. Translating gives CASSQGTGGGADTQYF.

This clone turned up a few times. J is TRBJ1-4 and V is TRBV5-1; 7 positions match TRBD1. Germline loops: CDR1 SGHRS, CDR2 YFSETQ. V gave up 0 bases and J gave up 2 bases; unmatched junction bases: 1. The CDR3 totals 15 residues. CDR3 coding DNA: TGCGCCAGCAGCTTGGGGGGACAGACTAATGAAAAACTGTTTTTT. Its translation: CASSLGGQTNEKLFF.

The chain is built from TRBV28 and TRBJ2-3; tentative D call: TRBD2 (6 bases). CDR1 and CDR2 from the germline V gene are MDHEN and SYDVKM. Trimming pared 5 bases from V and 3 bases from J, leaving 12 bases between. The CDR3 is 14 amino acids. DNA of the CDR3: TGTGCCAGCAGTGCCCGACTAGGGACAGATACGCAGTATTTT. Translating gives CASSARLGTDTQYF.

In the case of this clone: Other DNA sequences in the same sample also yield this CDR3. This chain links TRBV19 with TRBJ2-7; TRBD1 aligns across 7 bases. The CDR3 runs to 13 residues. Looked up from germline, CDR1 is LNHDA and CDR2 is SQIVND (reference sequence). Trimming cost V 3 bases and J 2 bases; bases outside gene matches: 1. In nucleotides, the CDR3 is TGTGCCAGTAGTATTGGACAGGCCTACGAGCAGTACTTC. It translates to CASSIGQAYEQYF.

CDR3 in DNA: TGTGCCAGCAGCCTGTCCGGGACTAGCGAGGGAGGTGAGCAGTTCTTC. It encodes CASSLSGTSEGGEQFF. The V gene is TRBV9, the J gene TRBJ2-1, with 10 bases identical to TRBD2. CDR1 and CDR2 (germline): SGDLS, YYNGEE. V gave up 4 bases and J gave up 9 bases; unmatched junction bases: 13. The CDR3 consists of 16 residues.

The chain links TRBV30 to TRBJ2-7; perhaps TRBD2 as D (6 bases). Germline CDR1 reads GTSNPN; CDR2 reads SVGIG (reference sequence). V was clipped by 2 bases and J by 2 bases, with 13 bases between them. CDR3 length: 14 amino acids. CDR3 sequence (DNA): TGTGCCTGGAGTACCGGGACTCTCGCCTACGAGCAGTACTTC. This translates into CAWSTGTLAYEQYF.

Notes on this clone: A read error may account for a junction end that differs from germline. This chain joins TRBV6-6 and TRBJ2-6, with D perhaps matching TRBD1 (7 bases). This CDR3 has 16 amino acids. Germline V lookup: CDR1 MNHNY, CDR2 SVGAGI (reference sequence). CDR3 coding DNA: TGTGCCAGCAGCCAGGGGGGAAGCTCTGGGGCCAACGGCCTGACTTTC. This encodes CASSQGGSSGANGLTF.

This clone was counted only a few times. This chain connects TRBV5-8 to TRBJ1-6; D is undetermined. Trimming cost V 4 bases and J 8 bases, with 7 bases left between them. This CDR3 is 12 amino acids long. Germline values: CDR1 SGHTS, CDR2 YDEGEE. CDR3 nucleotides: TGTGCCAGCAGCATCCCAGATTCACCCCTCCACTTT. Translating it yields CASSIPDSPLHF. Based on the CDR3 plus reference TRBV5-8 and TRBJ1-6, the full variable domain is EAGVTQSPTHLIKTRGQQATLRCSPISGHTSVYWYQQALGLGLQFLLWYDEGEERNRGNFPPRFSGRQFPNYSSELNVNALELEDSALYLCASSIPDSPLHFGNGTRLTVT.

Details on this clone: The junction departs from germline at one end; a sequencing error may be responsible. This rearrangement joins TRBV7-7 to TRBJ2-5; 9 bases match TRBD2. The CDR3 covers 15 residues. Germline V lookup: CDR1 SSHAT, CDR2 FNYEAQ (reference sequence). The CDR3 DNA reads as TGTGCTAGCAGCTTAGCAGGCGGGAGGGCGGAGACCCAGTACTTC. Residues: CASSLAGGRAETQYF. The complete variable domain, with remaining parts taken from reference TRBV7-7 and TRBJ2-5, reads GAGVSQSPRYKVTKRGQDVTLRCDPISSHATLYWYQQALGQGPEFLTYFNYEAQPDKSGLPSDRFSAERPEGSISTLTIQRTEQRDSAMYRCASSLAGGRAETQYFGPGTRLLVL.

The rearrangement uses TRBV6-1 and TRBJ1-2; tentatively, D is TRBD1 (5 bases). CDR3 length: 14 amino acids. Germline CDR1 MNHNS, CDR2 SASEGT. V lost 1 base and J 3 bases, leaving 9 bases between the germline ends. In DNA form, the CDR3 reads TGTGCCAGCAGTGAAGGGGCAGGGTACTATGGCTACACCTTC. It translates to CASSEGAGYYGYTF.

V usage is TRBV29-1 and J usage is TRBJ1-5; maybe TRBD1 (5 bases). V shed 1 base and J shed 4 bases, with 8 bases lying between them. Germline CDR1 SQVTM, CDR2 ANQGSEA. This CDR3 contains 13 residues. CDR3 nucleotides: TGCAGCGTTGAAGTCGGGGGGAATCAGCCCCAGCATTTT. The encoded protein is CSVEVGGNQPQHF.

J is TRBJ1-6 and V is TRBV7-2; 7 bases match TRBD1. The germline CDR1 and CDR2 sequences are SGHTA and FQGNSA. J was trimmed by 10 bases and V by 1 base; bases with no gene match: 7. The CDR3 consists of 15 residues. The CDR3 coding sequence is TGTGCCAGCAGCTTAGTAGCCAGGGGGTACTCACCCCTCCACTTT. Protein product: CASSLVARGYSPLHF.

The DNA of the CDR3 is TGTGCCAGCAGGGGCACCTGGGATTCACCCCTCCACTTT. This translates into CASRGTWDSPLHF. The chain uses TRBV5-8 and TRBJ1-6; unclear D gene. The CDR3 length is 13 residues. CDR1 is SGHTS and CDR2 is YDEGEE in the germline V gene. Trimming removed 5 bases at V and 8 bases at J, with 11 bases between.

The chain employs TRBV9 and TRBJ2-3; 9 bases are shared with TRBD1. Looked up from germline, CDR1 is SGDLS and CDR2 is YYNGEE. The CDR3 loop spans 16 amino acids. With 4 bases clipped from V and 4 bases from J, the junction kept 10 bases outside the gene matches. CDR3 in DNA: TGTGCCAGCAGCTCCCCCTGGACAGGGGAGTCAGATACGCAGTATTTT. Translated: CASSSPWTGESDTQYF.